The 30 T cell receptor beta chains reported below all come from one sample, sequenced in a study of CD8 T cells in Susac syndrome. An input of about 0.45 to 1 ug of RNA was subjected to reverse transcription using random hexamers. TCRdb used MiXCR to reprocess the immunoSEQ multiplex PCR reads, holding one entry per CDR3 protein. Here the sample spans about 300,000 distinct CDR3 sequences, 75% to 85% being singletons. The sample comprised CD8+ T cells from PBMCs. The receptors stem from a human donor with multiple sclerosis.

This clonotype was detected once. The rearrangement uses TRBV28 and TRBJ2-7; the D gene could be TRBD1 or TRBD2 (5 bases each). V was trimmed by 10 bases and J by 0 bases, leaving 16 bases between them. This CDR3 is 14 amino acids long. In germline, CDR1 is MDHEN, CDR2 SYDVKM. The CDR3 is CATSRDGSSYEQYF. The CDR3 region has the DNA TGTGCCACCTCCCGGGACGGCAGCTCCTACGAGCAGTACTTC.

This clonotype was seen once. V is TRBV5-1 and J is TRBJ2-2; D is unclear. Germline V gene data show CDR1 as SGHRS and CDR2 as YFSETQ. The CDR3 covers 12 residues. Trimming pared 4 bases from V and 8 bases from J, leaving 9 bases between. The chain's CDR3 is CASSAAQGELFF. DNA of the CDR3: TGCGCCAGCAGCGCCGCTCAGGGGGAGCTGTTTTTT.

This clonotype appeared once. This CDR3 reads CASSLPLAPHEQFF. The CDR3 DNA sequence: TGTGCCAGCAGCTTGCCGCTAGCCCCCCATGAGCAGTTCTTC. The V call is TRBV5-4, the J call TRBJ2-1; TRBD2 is a possible D gene (5 bases). CDR1 and CDR2 from the germline V gene are SGHNT and YYREEE (reference sequence). The V end lost 1 base, the J end lost 8 bases, and 13 bases lay between the germline ends. The CDR3 sequence is 14 residues long.

The V gene is TRBV6-6, the J gene TRBJ2-7; 7 bases fit TRBD2. The ends lost 1 base at V and 0 bases at J; junction bases unmatched: 3. The length of the CDR3 is 15 residues. Germline V gene sequence: CDR1 MNHNY, CDR2 SVGAGI (reference sequence). Here the CDR3 reads CASSYLSGDSYEQYF. CDR3 bases: TGTGCCAGCAGTTACTTGAGCGGGGACTCCTACGAGCAGTACTTC.

The J gene is TRBJ2-7, the V gene TRBV19; 10 bases line up with TRBD2. Germline trimming cut 3 bases from V and 0 bases from J; bases unmatched to any gene: 2. The CDR3 runs to 15 residues. Per germline, CDR1 LNHDA and CDR2 SQIVND (reference sequence). The CDR3 here is CASSISGGGSYEQYF. The DNA of the CDR3 is TGTGCCAGTAGTATCAGCGGGGGGGGCTCCTACGAGCAGTACTTC.

This clonotype was seen a handful of times. The chain recombines TRBV4-2 with TRBJ1-1; 9 positions match TRBD1. The CDR3 length is 14 residues. Germline CDR1 is LGHNA and CDR2 is YNFKEQ. After removal of 4 bases from V and 1 base from J, the junction contained 1 base not matched to a gene. The CDR3 sequence: CASSPTGGNTEAFF. The CDR3, as DNA: TGTGCCAGCAGCCCGACAGGGGGGAACACTGAAGCTTTCTTT.

The chain joins TRBV21-1 to TRBJ1-1; TRBD1 is taken as the D call from the table, unchecked against the DNA. TRBV21-1 is labeled a pseudogene. The CDR3 is 15 amino acids. The CDR3 loop is CASSTKGQGFTEAFF. CDR3 bases: TGTGCCAGCAGCACGAAGGGACAGGGTTTCACTGAAGCTTTCTTT.

This clonotype appeared once. This chain links TRBV5-5 with TRBJ1-1; 9 nucleotides agree with TRBD1. Germline CDR1 SGHKS, CDR2 YYEKEE (reference sequence). The junction had 6 bases not matched to a gene; V was cut back by 3 bases and J by 0 bases. CDR3 size: 16 residues. The CDR3 is CASSWGTGPMNTEAFF. CDR3 nucleotide sequence: TGTGCCAGCAGCTGGGGGACAGGGCCCATGAACACTGAAGCTTTCTTT.

V is TRBV11-2 and J is TRBJ2-7, with 13 nucleotides matching TRBD2. This CDR3 has 17 amino acids. Trimming at V came to 1 base and at J to 7 bases, leaving 10 bases not matched to a gene. Germline-derived CDR1 and CDR2 are SGHAT and FQNNGV. The chain's CDR3 is CASSLVGTSGALEEQYF. The CDR3 DNA reads as TGTGCCAGCAGCTTAGTGGGGACTAGCGGGGCCTTAGAAGAGCAGTACTTC.

J is TRBJ1-4 and V is TRBV4-3; 7 bases map to TRBD1. Unmatched junction bases numbered 4, after V lost 0 bases and J lost 6 bases. The germline gives CDR1 LGHNA, CDR2 YSLEER. This CDR3 comprises 15 residues. CDR3 in DNA: TGCGCCAGCAGCCAAGACAGGGGGGAGGATGAAAAACTGTTTTTT. Translating gives CASSQDRGEDEKLFF.

The J gene is TRBJ2-1, the V gene TRBV4-2; D unresolved. In germline, CDR1 is LGHNA, CDR2 YNFKEQ. This CDR3 contains 14 residues. V lost 0 bases and J lost 4, with 7 bases in between. The CDR3 reads CASSQDLEYNEQFF. Here the CDR3 DNA reads TGTGCCAGCAGCCAAGATCTGGAGTACAATGAGCAGTTCTTC.

The CDR3 loop is CASRSTSGSWYNEQFF. In DNA form, the CDR3 reads TGTGCCAGCAGGTCGACTAGCGGGAGTTGGTACAATGAGCAGTTCTTC. The chain uses TRBV6-2 or TRBV6-3 and TRBJ2-1; 12 positions match TRBD2. The germline V gene encodes CDR1 MNHEY and CDR2 SVGEGT. The CDR3 sequence is 16 residues long. The V gene end was trimmed by 6 bases and the J gene end by 4 bases; junction bases not matched to a gene: 7.

This rearrangement joins TRBV7-2 to TRBJ2-1; a weak D match, TRBD1 (5 bases). The length of the CDR3 is 15 residues. V gave up 7 bases and J gave up 6 bases, with 19 bases separating them. Germline-derived CDR1 and CDR2 are SGHTA and FQGNSA. The CDR3 DNA is TGTGCCAGCACCGTCCTTCGGGCAGGGATCAATGAGCAGTTCTTC. Protein sequence: CASTVLRAGINEQFF.

This clonotype occurred once. This chain joins TRBV5-4 and TRBJ1-1, with 7 bases identical to TRBD1. There are 15 residues in the CDR3. The germline CDR1 and CDR2 sequences are SGHNT and YYREEE (reference sequence). J gave up 5 bases and V 4 bases, and 11 bases lay outside the gene matches. CDR3 bases: TGTGCCAGCAGCGACAGAATAGGGGGCCGGACTGAAGCTTTCTTT. This sequence encodes CASSDRIGGRTEAFF.

This clonotype appeared a few times. The rearrangement joins TRBV6-2 or TRBV6-3 to TRBJ2-5; 8 bases are shared with TRBD2. The V gene's germline CDR1 is MNHEY and CDR2 SVGEGT. The CDR3 sequence is 16 residues long. The V segment lost 0 bases and the J segment 1 base; nucleotides outside the gene matches: 4. The CDR3 sequence: CASSYSAGGLQETQYF. DNA for the CDR3: TGTGCCAGCAGTTACTCTGCGGGAGGACTCCAAGAGACCCAGTACTTC.

V and J are TRBV4-3 and TRBJ2-1; TRBD1 aligns across 8 bases. Trimming removed 0 bases from V and 6 bases from J; junction bases left unmatched: 10. Germline CDR1 and CDR2: LGHNA and YSLEER. The CDR3 totals 17 residues. CDR3 protein: CASSQDPSTGALNEQFF. In DNA form, the CDR3 reads TGCGCCAGCAGCCAAGACCCCTCGACAGGGGCTCTCAATGAGCAGTTCTTC.

The chain joins TRBV7-6 to TRBJ1-1; maybe TRBD1 (5 bases). Trimming pared 2 bases from V and 4 bases from J, leaving 14 bases between. CDR1 is SGHVS and CDR2 is FNYEAQ in the germline V gene. The length of the CDR3 is 15 residues. The CDR3 here is CASSLPRAQGTEAFF. DNA of the CDR3: TGTGCCAGCAGCTTACCCAGGGCTCAGGGCACTGAAGCTTTCTTT.

The chain uses TRBV24-1 and TRBJ2-1; weak D call: TRBD2 (5 bases). The CDR3 contains 15 residues. Per germline, CDR1 KGHDR and CDR2 SFDVKD. The V end was cut by 4 bases, the J end by 4 bases, with 13 bases between. CDR3 residues: CATSDLGLQYNEQFF. Here the CDR3 DNA reads TGTGCCACCAGTGACCTCGGACTGCAATACAATGAGCAGTTCTTC.

V gene TRBV30 combines with J gene TRBJ2-5; tentatively, D is TRBD2 (5 bases). This CDR3 has 16 amino acids. CDR1 GTSNPN and CDR2 SVGIG come from the germline V gene (reference sequence). Trimming left V 2 bases short and J 2 bases short, with 18 bases between. In nucleotides, the CDR3 is TGTGCCTGGAGTCCCGGGTACGGGAACCAACAAGAGACCCAGTACTTC. The encoded protein is CAWSPGYGNQQETQYF.

The CDR3 DNA sequence: TGTGCCAGTAGGAGTGGAGGGGGGGGTGAGCAGTTCTTC. This gives the protein CASRSGGGGEQFF. This chain joins TRBV19 and TRBJ2-1, with D perhaps matching TRBD2 (7 bases). The CDR3 totals 13 residues. The germline gives CDR1 LNHDA, CDR2 SQIVND (reference sequence). The V gene lost 6 bases and the J gene lost 9 bases, with 15 bases spanning the gap.

The chain joins TRBV3-1 to TRBJ2-1; 9 bases map to TRBD2. The CDR3 is made up of 15 amino acids. Trimming at V came to 1 base and at J to 12 bases, leaving 10 bases not matched to a gene. CDR1 LGHDT and CDR2 YNNKEL come from the germline V gene (reference sequence). CDR3 amino acids: CASSQASLAGMPQFF. Written as DNA, the CDR3 is TGTGCCAGCAGCCAAGCGTCACTAGCGGGCATGCCGCAGTTCTTC.

V usage is TRBV4-3 and J usage is TRBJ2-1; D not resolved. V lost 5 bases, J lost 6 bases, and 8 bases lay in between. CDR1 is LGHNA and CDR2 is YSLEER in the germline V gene. CDR3 length: 12 residues. CDR3 loop: CASSWGPNEQFF. The CDR3 DNA sequence: TGCGCCAGCAGCTGGGGTCCCAATGAGCAGTTCTTC.

The gene calls are TRBV30 and TRBJ2-1; D gene uncertain. CDR1 is GTSNPN, CDR2 SVGIG, per germline (reference sequence). V lost 2 bases and J lost 12, with 11 bases in between. This CDR3 is 11 amino acids long. The CDR3 nucleotides read TGTGCCTGGAGTCCCTTAATGGGGCAGTTCTTC. Translating gives CAWSPLMGQFF.

The genes are TRBV19 and TRBJ2-1, with D tentatively TRBD2 (5 bases). The germline gives CDR1 LNHDA, CDR2 SQIVND (reference sequence). Trimming shortened V by 5 bases and J by 4 bases, and 9 bases separated the two germline ends. This CDR3 region has 13 residues. CDR3 in amino acids: CASSFGEYNEQFF. The CDR3 nucleotides read TGTGCCAGTAGTTTCGGGGAGTACAATGAGCAGTTCTTC.

The chain has TRBV11-2 and TRBJ1-5; D may be TRBD1 (5 bases). Trimming cost V 1 base and J 2 bases, with 9 bases left between them. CDR1 is SGHAT, CDR2 FQNNGV, per germline. This CDR3 contains 15 residues. CDR3 sequence (DNA): TGTGCCAGCAGCTTAGTCGGGGCCGGCAATCAGCCCCAGCATTTT. It yields the protein CASSLVGAGNQPQHF.

The rearrangement joins TRBV2 to TRBJ2-7; no clear D gene. V was clipped by 11 bases and J by 2 bases, with 10 bases between them. The germline CDR1 and CDR2 sequences are SNHLY and FYNNEI. This CDR3 has 11 residues. CDR3 in amino acids: CASWSPYEQYF. In nucleotides, the CDR3 is TGTGCCTCCTGGTCGCCCTACGAGCAGTACTTC. Drawing the rest from reference TRBV2 and TRBJ2-7, the complete variable domain is EPEVTQTPSHQVTQMGQEVILRCVPISNHLYFYWYRQILGQKVEFLVSFYNNEISEKSEIFDDQFSVERPDGSNFTLKIRSTKLEDSAMYFCASWSPYEQYFGPGTRLTVT.

This clonotype was seen only a few times. J is TRBJ2-7 and V is TRBV27, with TRBD2 matching 8 bases. With V trimmed by 6 bases and J by 3 bases, 4 bases remained unmatched. CDR1 MNHEY and CDR2 SMNVEV come from the germline V gene (reference sequence). The CDR3 runs to 13 residues. The CDR3 loop is CASRLAGGYEQYF. CDR3 bases: TGTGCCAGCAGGCTAGCGGGCGGCTACGAGCAGTACTTC.

This clonotype has only a few counts. The J gene is TRBJ1-1, the V gene TRBV4-1; D gene ambiguous. The CDR3 extends over 14 amino acids. Germline V gives CDR1 MGHRA, CDR2 YSYEKL. The V and J ends lost 3 bases and 1 base respectively, with 9 bases between them. Here the CDR3 reads CASSHQDENTEAFF. CDR3 nucleotides: TGCGCCAGCAGCCACCAAGACGAGAACACTGAAGCTTTCTTT.

The chain carries TRBV2 and TRBJ1-2; D is uncertain. The CDR3 totals 11 residues. Germline loops: CDR1 SNHLY, CDR2 FYNNEI. V shed 7 bases and J shed 6 bases, with 9 bases lying between them. CDR3 nucleotide sequence: TGTGCCAGCATCGCCGGGAATGGCTACACCTTC. Residues: CASIAGNGYTF.

J is TRBJ2-7 and V is TRBV6-1; maybe TRBD2 (6 bases). Germline CDR1 and CDR2: MNHNS and SASEGT. The CDR3 runs to 13 residues. Trimming removed 8 bases at V and 1 base at J, with 12 bases between. In DNA form, the CDR3 reads TGTGCCAGCTGGAGGGCCCCATCCTACGAGCAGTACTTC. This codes for CASWRAPSYEQYF.